This T cell receptor beta chain comes out of a study of T cells in Graves' hyperthyroidism and ophthalmopathy. The CDR3 loop spans 14 amino acids. CDR1 and CDR2 from the germline V gene are LGHNA and YNFKEQ. V was shortened by 0 bases and J by 7 bases, with 10 bases between the two germline ends. Overall study results and limits: The model identified upcoming ophthalmopathy a median roughly 6.5 months ahead of onset. Blood also showed most of the thyroid clonotypes that were expanded above 0.001.

In regard to this clonotype: Its antigen remains unknown.

RNA transcripts provided the source from which TCR beta CDR3 regions were amplified. First-round RT-PCR with HTBI primers amplified the TCR CDR3 region. TCRdb reprocessed the multiplex PCR reads via MiXCR and lists one record per CDR3 protein. The top ten clones hold over 15% of a sample with hundreds of thousands of distinct CDR3 sequences, around 19% of them seen once. This clonotype was sampled from a woman aged 45-65 years with Graves' hyperthyroidism that later progressed to Graves' ophthalmopathy. This sequence joins TRBV4-2 and TRBJ2-4; D not certain. Sequenced: blood. CDR3 residues: CASSQDSRRNIQYF. The CDR3 nucleotides are TGTGCCAGCAGCCAAGATTCGAGACGGAACATTCAGTACTTC.